The 21 T cell receptor beta chains below come from one sample, sequenced in a study of molecular identifiers for immune sequencing clone quantification. TCRdb redid the calling of the PCR reads with MiXCR, one entry per CDR3 protein. Of some 97,000 distinct CDR3 sequences in the sample, less than 25% are singletons; the top ten hold 0.85% to 0.95%. Source material: naive CD8+ T cells from blood, with Jurkat cell RNA spiked in. Subset noted: FACS-sorted CD8+CD4-CCR7+CD45RA+ naive T cells. The origin of the receptors is a human donor in good health. Some libraries in this study had Jurkat cell RNA spiked in.

This clonotype was seen repeatedly, ten times or more. V and J are TRBV24-1 and TRBJ2-1; TRBD1 aligns across 8 bases. V gave up 3 bases and J gave up 0 bases; unmatched junction bases: 6. This CDR3 comprises 17 residues. Germline-derived CDR1 and CDR2 are KGHDR and SFDVKD. The CDR3 here is CATSDIPQGGSYNEQFF. The CDR3 DNA sequence: TGTGCCACCAGTGATATTCCACAGGGGGGCTCCTACAATGAGCAGTTCTTC.

At least ten counts were recorded for this clonotype. The chain employs TRBV6-2 or TRBV6-3 and TRBJ2-3; TRBD2 agrees at 7 bases. This CDR3 comprises 19 residues. From germline, CDR1 is MNHEY and CDR2 SVGEGT. V lost 2 bases and J lost 4; bases outside the gene matches: 18. Written as DNA, the CDR3 is TGTGCCAGCAGTTACCGCGAAATCGGACTAGATCGACCCCCAGATACGCAGTATTTT. Translating it yields CASSYREIGLDRPPDTQYF.

For this clonotype: This may stem from a read error, because a much larger clone lies one nucleotide away. The chain employs TRBV7-9 and TRBJ1-1; TRBD1 matches at 7 bases. Germline V gene lookup returns CDR1 SEHNR and CDR2 FQNEAQ (reference sequence). The CDR3 is 15 amino acids. Germline trimming cut 0 bases from V and 6 bases from J; bases unmatched to any gene: 7. CDR3 loop: CASSLANRGGAEAFF. The CDR3, as DNA: TGTGCCAGCAGCTTAGCAAACAGGGGTGGCGCTGAAGCTTTCTTT.

There are many counts of this clonotype. This chain connects TRBV6-5 to TRBJ1-6; D remains unclear. Trimming took off 5 bases at V and 10 bases at J, with 18 bases between the two ends. From germline, CDR1 is MNHEY and CDR2 SVGAGI. This CDR3 comprises 15 residues. CDR3 loop: CASSAQVSGNSPLHF. The CDR3 DNA follows: TGTGCCAGCAGTGCCCAGGTTTCCGGCAACTCACCCCTCCACTTT.

This clonotype was counted ten times or more. Relative to the germline gene, one junction end is altered; a read error may explain this. The genes are TRBV7-7 and TRBJ2-3, with D unclear. CDR3 size: 13 residues. Germline CDR1 SSHAT, CDR2 FNYEAQ (reference sequence). Here the CDR3 reads CASSLIATDTQYF. In DNA, the CDR3 is TGTGCTAGCAGCTTAATAGCAACAGATACGCAGTATTTT.

At least ten counts were recorded for this clonotype. The rearrangement links TRBV12-3 or TRBV12-4 to TRBJ2-5; the D gene could be TRBD1 or TRBD2 (6 bases each). CDR3 size: 16 residues. V gave up 3 bases and J gave up 4 bases, with 18 bases separating them. DNA of the CDR3: TGTGCCAGCAGTTTTACCGGACCGGGGGCTCCAGAGACCCAGTACTTC. Translated, it gives CASSFTGPGAPETQYF.

This clonotype was seen only a few times. DNA for the CDR3: TGTGCCAGTAGATACCGGGTCGAATCCTACGAGCAGTACTTC. Protein: CASRYRVESYEQYF. V usage is TRBV19 and J usage is TRBJ2-7; D gene unclear. Germline CDR1 is LNHDA and CDR2 is SQIVND (reference sequence). Trimming took 6 bases from V and 1 from J, leaving 13 bases between them. The CDR3 runs to 14 residues.

This sequence joins TRBV14 and TRBJ2-7; TRBD2 matches 8 bases. Per the germline V gene, CDR1 is SGHDN and CDR2 is FVKESK. This CDR3 is built from 16 residues. Losses at the gene ends were 0 bases for V and 4 bases for J; bases not matched to a gene: 8. This CDR3 reads CASSQEPGLGVYEQYF. The CDR3 coding sequence is TGTGCCAGCAGCCAAGAACCGGGACTAGGTGTTTACGAGCAGTACTTC.

On this clonotype itself: The germline gene is not matched at one end of the junction; a read error may be the cause. The chain joins TRBV5-6 to TRBJ1-5; 7 bases line up with TRBD1. The CDR3 loop spans 15 amino acids. Germline loops: CDR1 SGHDT, CDR2 YYEEEE. The CDR3 loop is CASSLGQTSNRPQHF. The CDR3 DNA reads as TGTGCCAGCAGCCTGGGACAGACTAGCAATCGGCCCCAGCATTTT.

This clonotype was detected many times. The V gene is TRBV18, the J gene TRBJ2-5; D call uncertain. The CDR3 loop spans 13 amino acids. Germline-derived CDR1 and CDR2 are KGHSH and LQKENI. The V gene lost 4 bases and the J gene lost 1 base, with 7 bases spanning the gap. The CDR3 region has the DNA TGTGCCAGCTCACTAGAAATCCAAGAGACCCAGTACTTC. Its protein is CASSLEIQETQYF. Looking up the rest from reference TRBV18 and TRBJ2-5 gives the full variable domain: NAGVMQNPRHLVRRRGQEARLRCSPMKGHSHVYWYRQLPEEGLKFMVYLQKENIIDESGMPKERFSAEFPKEGPSILRIQQVVRGDSAAYFCASSLEIQETQYFGPGTRLLVL.

This clonotype was recorded many times. This rearrangement joins TRBV11-2 to TRBJ2-7; tentatively, D is TRBD2 (5 bases). The CDR3 has 15 residues. Germline V gives CDR1 SGHAT, CDR2 FQNNGV. Trimming took off 5 bases at V and 2 bases at J, with 16 bases between the two ends. The CDR3 sequence is CASSPGRRPTYEQYF. The CDR3 DNA sequence: TGTGCCAGCAGCCCTGGGAGAAGACCAACCTACGAGCAGTACTTC.

As to this clonotype: A much larger clone lies one base from this, so it may be a read error. The V gene is TRBV15, the J gene TRBJ2-2; TRBD2 matches 10 bases. Per the germline V gene, CDR1 is LNHNV and CDR2 is YYDKDF (reference sequence). The CDR3 is 19 amino acids. CDR3 in amino acids: CATGRDGFSGGPLTGELFF. The CDR3 DNA reads as TGTGCCACCGGCAGAGATGGATTTAGCGGGGGGCCTCTCACCGGGGAGCTGTTTTTT.

In its sample, this clonotype was seen a few times. The V gene is TRBV9, the J gene TRBJ2-3; TRBD2 is a possible D gene (6 bases). The CDR3 loop spans 17 amino acids. The V and J ends lost 5 bases and 2 bases respectively, with 21 bases between them. Germline values: CDR1 SGDLS, CDR2 YYNGEE. CDR3 region: CASRPPPSGYPTDTQYF. The CDR3 nucleotides are TGTGCCAGCAGGCCCCCCCCAAGCGGGTATCCCACAGATACGCAGTATTTT.

This clonotype was seen at least ten times. The CDR3 loop is CASSRTSGTLGRDEQFF. DNA for the CDR3: TGTGCCAGCAGTCGGACTAGCGGAACTCTCGGTAGGGATGAGCAGTTCTTC. The chain is built from TRBV28 and TRBJ2-1; 10 positions match TRBD2. The V gene's germline CDR1 is MDHEN and CDR2 SYDVKM. V shed 5 bases and J 8 bases; nucleotides not matched to a gene: 15. The CDR3 is 17 amino acids.

Remarks on this clonotype: A much more abundant neighbour one base away suggests this may be a read error. The chain links TRBV4-1 to TRBJ2-1; 11 positions agree with TRBD2. CDR3 size: 17 residues. CDR1 is MGHRA, CDR2 YSYEKL, per germline. The CDR3 DNA sequence: TGCGCCAGCAGCCAAGGTCTTCTAGCGGGGGGCCCAAATGGGCAGTTCTTC. Its translation: CASSQGLLAGGPNGQFF.

The chain employs TRBV7-9 and TRBJ1-6; D remains ambiguous. The V gene's germline CDR1 is SEHNR and CDR2 FQNEAQ (reference sequence). The length of the CDR3 is 18 residues. The germline V and J ends were trimmed by 5 bases and 11 bases, with 28 bases remaining between them. The DNA of the CDR3 is TGTGCCAGCAGCCCACCGGCGGTACTTGAATTGGCGGGCCCACCCCTCCACTTT. Its translation: CASSPPAVLELAGPPLHF. Complete variable domain (other parts from reference TRBV7-9 and TRBJ1-6): DTGVSQNPRHKITKRGQNVTFRCDPISEHNRLYWYRQTLGQGPEFLTYFQNEAQLEKSRLLSDRFSAERPKGSFSTLEIQRTEQGDSAMYLCASSPPAVLELAGPPLHFGNGTRLTVT.

This clonotype has just a few counts. The rearrangement uses TRBV11-3 and TRBJ2-1; D may be TRBD2 (6 bases). The V end was cut by 3 bases, the J end by 1 base, with 10 bases between. CDR3 length: 15 amino acids. In germline, CDR1 is SGHNT, CDR2 YENEEA. The CDR3 DNA sequence: TGTGCCAGCAGCTTCGGGGGTTTGTCCTACAATGAGCAGTTCTTC. Translated: CASSFGGLSYNEQFF.

In its sample, this clonotype was seen many times. V and J are TRBV4-1 and TRBJ1-1; no firm D call. This CDR3 region has 16 residues. Between the trimmed V and J ends, which lost 4 bases and 7 bases, there was a span of 22 bases. Looked up from germline, CDR1 is MGHRA and CDR2 is YSYEKL. CDR3 nucleotide sequence: TGCGCCAGCAGCCCCACAGAGGGTCTCATTATCGGTGAAGCTTTCTTT. Its protein product is CASSPTEGLIIGEAFF.

Regarding this clonotype: The junction differs from germline at one of its ends, possibly a read error. The chain is built from TRBV27 and TRBJ2-3; D gene unclear. The CDR3 has 13 amino acids. CDR1 and CDR2 (germline): MNHEY, SMNVEV (reference sequence). The CDR3 nucleotides are TGTGCCAGCAGTCTAGGAAGCACAGATATGCAGTATTTT. The encoded protein is CASSLGSTDMQYF.

This clonotype showed up many times. This chain connects TRBV7-6 to TRBJ1-1; TRBD1 is a possible D gene (6 bases). CDR3 size: 15 residues. V lost 1 base, J lost 4 bases, and 13 bases lay in between. Germline V CDR1 and CDR2: SGHVS, FNYEAQ. CDR3 residues: CASSLEDRIGTEAFF. The CDR3 region has the DNA TGTGCCAGCAGCTTAGAAGACAGGATTGGCACTGAAGCTTTCTTT.

This clonotype was seen a handful of times. V and J are TRBV9 and TRBJ2-5; 11 nucleotides line up with TRBD2. The V gene's germline CDR1 is SGDLS and CDR2 YYNGEE. There are 16 residues in the CDR3. With 3 bases clipped from V and 1 base from J, the junction kept 5 bases outside the gene matches. In nucleotides, the CDR3 is TGTGCCAGCAGCGCAGTGCTAGCGGGAGGCCAAGAGACCCAGTACTTC. Protein sequence: CASSAVLAGGQETQYF.